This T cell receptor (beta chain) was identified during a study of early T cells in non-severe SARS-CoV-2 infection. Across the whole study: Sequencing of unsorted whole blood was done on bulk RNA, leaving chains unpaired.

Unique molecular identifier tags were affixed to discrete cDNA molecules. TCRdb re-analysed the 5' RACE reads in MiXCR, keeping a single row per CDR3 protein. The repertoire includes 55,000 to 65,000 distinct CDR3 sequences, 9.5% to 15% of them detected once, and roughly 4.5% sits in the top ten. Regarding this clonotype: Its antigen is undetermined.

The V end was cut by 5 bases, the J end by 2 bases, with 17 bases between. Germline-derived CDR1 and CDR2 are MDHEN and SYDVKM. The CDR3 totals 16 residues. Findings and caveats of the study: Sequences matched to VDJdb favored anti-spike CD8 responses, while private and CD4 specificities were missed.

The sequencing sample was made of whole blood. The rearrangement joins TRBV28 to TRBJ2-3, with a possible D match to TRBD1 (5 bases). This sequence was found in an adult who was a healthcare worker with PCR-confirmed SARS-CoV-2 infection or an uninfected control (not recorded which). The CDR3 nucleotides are TGTGCCAGCAGTCGGCCAGGGTCCCTCTACACAGATACGCAGTATTTT. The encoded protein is CASSRPGSLYTDTQYF.